This TCR beta chain was obtained from a study of human T cells and chemical hapten exposure. General study points: Counts of TCRs expanded at PT1 correlated positively with patch test score. Expanded TCRs created a significantly greater count of big CDR3 similarity clusters than controls did.

As concerns this clonotype: What it recognizes is unknown.

Time point described: pre-sensitization, week 0. This sample's treatment: therapeutic diphenylcyclopropenone sensitization with weekly scalp DPC. TCRdb fed the RACE reads into MiXCR, producing one record per CDR3 protein. The data show more than 250,000 distinct CDR3 sequences, about 8.1% seen once. This TCR was sampled from a woman between 40 and 55 years old with alopecia areata. Some clones in this sample may be carry-over from other donors' samples. Source: whole blood, taken in connection with sensitization to the hapten diphenylcyclopropenone (DPC).

The CDR3 nucleotides are TGTGCCACCTCGACAGGGGGCATCTACGAGCAGTACTTC. It yields the protein CATSTGGIYEQYF. The chain links TRBV24-1 to TRBJ2-7, with 10 bases lining up with TRBD1. J gave up 3 bases and V 9 bases, and 4 bases lay outside the gene matches. This CDR3 region has 13 residues. CDR1 and CDR2 (germline): KGHDR, SFDVKD.